The 2 T cell receptor beta chains below were found in one sample sequenced in a study of identical twins. Each CDR3 protein is one row after TCRdb ran MiXCR on the 5' RACE reads. The sample consists of approximately 1.8 million distinct CDR3 sequences, around 29% of them appearing once. Sequencing was performed on cord blood. These TCRs come from a newborn girl in good health.

This clonotype was observed a handful of times. CDR3: CSARRVANYGYTF. The CDR3 DNA is TGCAGTGCTAGGAGGGTAGCTAACTATGGCTACACCTTC. The chain combines TRBV20-1 with TRBJ1-2, with unresolved D. Per germline, CDR1 DFQATT and CDR2 SNEGSKA (reference sequence). Trimming shortened V by 3 bases and J by 0 bases, and 8 bases separated the two germline ends. The CDR3 extends over 13 amino acids.

This clonotype was found a few times. CDR3 bases: TGTGCCAGTAGCTCTAGCGGGGGGCGGGCCAAAAACATTCAGTACTTC. Translated: CASSSSGGRAKNIQYF. This sequence joins TRBV19 and TRBJ2-4; 11 nucleotides line up with TRBD2. The germline V gene has CDR1 LNHDA and CDR2 SQIVND (reference sequence). J was trimmed by 1 base and V by 6 bases; bases with no gene match: 5. The CDR3 has 16 amino acids.